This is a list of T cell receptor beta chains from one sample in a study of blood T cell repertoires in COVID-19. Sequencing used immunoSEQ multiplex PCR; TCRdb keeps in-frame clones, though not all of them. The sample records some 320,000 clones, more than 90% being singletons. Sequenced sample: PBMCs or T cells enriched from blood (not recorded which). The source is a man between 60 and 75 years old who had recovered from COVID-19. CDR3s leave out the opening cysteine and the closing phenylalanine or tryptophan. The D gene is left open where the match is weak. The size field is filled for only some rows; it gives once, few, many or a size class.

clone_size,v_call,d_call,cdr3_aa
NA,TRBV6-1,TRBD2,ASSASLAGESAYNEQF
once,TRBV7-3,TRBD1,ASSRDRYAEAF
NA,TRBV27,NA,ASSLLAKDTQY
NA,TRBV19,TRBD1,ASSIYLPGQGAYEQY
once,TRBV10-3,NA,AISESTGLYGYT
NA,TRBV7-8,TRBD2,ASSLGLAATYEQY
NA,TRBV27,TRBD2,ASSSAGRLNTGELF
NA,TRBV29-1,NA,SVEAEGSPNGEQY
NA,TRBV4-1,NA,ASSQVGPSRHEQY
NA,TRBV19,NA,ASSSRGAAF
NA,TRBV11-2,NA,ASSSSMGLPGETQY
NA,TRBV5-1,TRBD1,ASSGSATGGGRSTEAF
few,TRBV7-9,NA,ASSLAAGSGNTIY
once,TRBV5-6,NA,ASSLVSAASGNTIY
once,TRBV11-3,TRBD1,ASGQGQNSPLH
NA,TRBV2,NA,ASSIGVRGEQY
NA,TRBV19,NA,ASSPLGGARLPNYGYT
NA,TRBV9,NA,ASSVDRNPGNTIY
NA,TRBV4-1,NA,ASSQEGQSLNTEAF
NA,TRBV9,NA,ASSSTYEQY
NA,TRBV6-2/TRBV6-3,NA,ASSYGTTSYGYT
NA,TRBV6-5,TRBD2,ASKLAGGYEQY
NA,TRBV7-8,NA,ASSLIQYPGANTGELF
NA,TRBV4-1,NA,ASRLGQYSNQPQH
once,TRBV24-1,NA,ATSDFRSNNEQF
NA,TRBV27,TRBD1,ASSLGGQGNQPQH
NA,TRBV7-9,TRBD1,ASSRQGWGTNEKLF
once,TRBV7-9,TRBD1,ASSRDSLSQETQY
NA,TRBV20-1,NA,SAGQETQY
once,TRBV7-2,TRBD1,ASSFGTGAYEQY
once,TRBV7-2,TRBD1,ASSFKTGGYTEAF
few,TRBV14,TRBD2,ASSPSTSGSCH
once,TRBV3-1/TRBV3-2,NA,ASSQGGTVSSGANVLT
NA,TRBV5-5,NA,ASSFRDNDYGYT
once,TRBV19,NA,ASSDLWANSPLH
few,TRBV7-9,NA,ATVLGEKLF
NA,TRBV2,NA,ASSLGLLRPYEQY
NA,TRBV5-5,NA,ASSLAAELEAF
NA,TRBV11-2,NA,ASSLGGFSTDTQY
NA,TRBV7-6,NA,ASSLVGGRRPQPQH
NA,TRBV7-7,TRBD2,ASSLGSGGSETQY
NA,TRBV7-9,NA,ASSLERGTNTEAF
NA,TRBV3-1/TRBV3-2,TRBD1,ASSQLPGGRIKPSYNEQF
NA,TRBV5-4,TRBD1,ASSPTGGGRDSPLH
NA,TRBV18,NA,ASSPSTYGYT
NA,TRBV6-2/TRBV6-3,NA,ASSYLRITGNTIY